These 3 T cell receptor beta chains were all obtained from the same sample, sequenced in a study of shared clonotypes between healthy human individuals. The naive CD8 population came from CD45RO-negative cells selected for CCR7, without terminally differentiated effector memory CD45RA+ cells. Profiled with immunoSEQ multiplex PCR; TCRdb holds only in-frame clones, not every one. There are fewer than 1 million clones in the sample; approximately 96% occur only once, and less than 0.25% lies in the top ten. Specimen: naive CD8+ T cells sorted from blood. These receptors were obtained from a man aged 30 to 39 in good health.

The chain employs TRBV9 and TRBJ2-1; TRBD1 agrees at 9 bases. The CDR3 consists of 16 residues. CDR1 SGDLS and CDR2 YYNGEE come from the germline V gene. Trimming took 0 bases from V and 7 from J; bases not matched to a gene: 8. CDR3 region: CASSVGGQGRNNEQFF. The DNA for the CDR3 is TGTGCCAGCAGCGTAGGTGGACAGGGGAGAAATAATGAGCAGTTCTTC.

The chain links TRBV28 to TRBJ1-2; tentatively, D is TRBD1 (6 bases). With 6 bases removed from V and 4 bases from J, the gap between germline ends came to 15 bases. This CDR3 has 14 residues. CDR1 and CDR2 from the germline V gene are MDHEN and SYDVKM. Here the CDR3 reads CASSPGQKIYGYTF. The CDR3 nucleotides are TGTGCCAGCAGCCCCGGACAGAAGATCTATGGCTACACCTTC.

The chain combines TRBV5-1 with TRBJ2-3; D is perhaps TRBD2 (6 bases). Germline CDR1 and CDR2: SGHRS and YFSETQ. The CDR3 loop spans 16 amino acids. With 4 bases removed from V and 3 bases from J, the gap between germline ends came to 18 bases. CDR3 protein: CASSLTETSWTDTQYF. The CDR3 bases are TGCGCCAGCAGCCTAACCGAGACTAGTTGGACAGATACGCAGTATTTT. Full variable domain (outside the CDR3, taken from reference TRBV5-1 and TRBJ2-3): KAGVTQTPRYLIKTRGQQVTLSCSPISGHRSVSWYQQTPGQGLQFLFEYFSETQRNKGNFPGRFSGRQFSNSRSEMNVSTLELGDSALYLCASSLTETSWTDTQYFGPGTRLTVL.